This T cell receptor (beta chain) was sequenced during a study of beta chain features in type 1 diabetes (dated by TCRdb to about 2018). At the level of the whole study: Mean age, gender distribution, total cell number and subset yield did not differ between patients and healthy donors. A total of about 100,000,000 sorted cells were examined across all samples, and RNA yield correlated strongly with the number of cells per subset. The study compared the TCRB repertoires of sorted circulating CD4+ T cell subsets in recently diagnosed type 1 diabetes patients with those in matched healthy donors. Whereas all 30 or so donors provided naive and central memory subsets, regulatory and stem cell-like memory subsets were isolated from just 8 patients and about 8 healthy donors. Results the study describes overall, beyond this receptor: Patients with type 1 diabetes made fewer insertions and deleted more nucleotides at VDJ recombination sites, implying thymic rearrangement abnormalities. Because small numbers of individuals were included in the HLA sub-analyses, any influence of HLA type on TCRB rearrangement was left unresolved. Naive, central memory and regulatory TCRB repertoires appeared to be more alike among patients than among healthy donors. Because cDNA rather than genomic DNA was sequenced, highly expressing activated cells could have been over-represented, although no difference in activation and CD3 levels was found between groups. Shorter templates might have been favored by PCR, but patient and control samples were amplified and corrected together, so both groups would have been affected equally by any skew. In all four CD4+ subsets, TCRB CDR3 length was moderately but significantly shorter in type 1 diabetes patients.

The CDR3 holds 16 amino acids from the cysteine to the phenylalanine. Kept here is only the CDR3 DNA, which spans 48 bases and is read in frame from base 1. CDR1 and CDR2 were assigned from the germline V gene (reference sequence) as MNHEY and SMNVEV. V loses 0 bases, J loses 7 bases, and the germline ends lie 16 bases apart. For this clone: What antigen it recognizes has not been identified. The sample holds no much larger clone one base away, and base qualities are not on file.

A single peripheral blood draw of about 116 mL on average was collected from each donor into heparinised tubes. A BD FACSAria II was used to sort naive, central memory, regulatory and stem cell-like memory CD4+ T cells with a panel that included CD45RO, CCR7, CD25, CD127, CD95 and CD27. All sorted populations exceeded 98% purity. PBMCs were separated immediately by Lymphoprep density gradient centrifugation and were stained directly, without being cultured. So that batch effects would be minimized, each experiment stained and sorted samples in pairs, pairing one healthy donor with one patient. All of the isolated RNA was reverse transcribed with the High Capacity cDNA Reverse Transcription Kit, so expressed TCRB transcripts were sequenced. Deep immunoSEQ sequencing was performed on naive, central memory and regulatory T cell samples, with an average of approximately 4 million total reads per sample. Sorted cells were lysed in RLT buffer, and RNA was extracted using DNase-treated RNeasy Micro or Mini kits according to cell number. Each cell subset was processed separately to prevent cross-contamination, with patient and healthy donor samples processed together. TCRB sequences were amplified from cDNA with the immunoSEQ multiplex PCR, producing 87-bp fragments spanning the CDR3 region. Sequencing of the amplicons was performed on the Illumina HiSeq platform. In the authors' own workflow: PCR bias was corrected computationally using synthetic template baselines, and reads within Hamming distance 2 were collapsed, with unmergeable singletons discarded. Reads were aligned against IMGT so that V, D and J genes, CDR3 length and insertions or deletions at six rearrangement sites could be assigned. Clonotype counts were normalized to sorted cell number within each subset before computing true diversity and Gini coefficients with the tcR R package. The overlap coefficient, calculated on TCRB nucleotide sequences, was used to quantify repertoire sharing. TCRdb re-hosts the immuneACCESS table, in-frame sequences only. Its copies lack some clones; in the studies checked, an unresolved V gene accounts for under half of them, and the cause for the rest is not known. V and J calls and clone size are those listed in that table; D and trimming were worked out from the DNA. The sample table shows about 180,000 clones, and 10% to 15% are seen once. The ten largest clones add up to 0.5% to 0.75% of the sample.

This TCR was recovered from a young woman in good health. The chain was built from TRBV27 and TRBJ1-5; the D segment could be TRBD1, given 5 matching bases. Input material: central memory CD4+ T cells from blood. CDR3 reads: CASSLSFRRGGQPQHF. The nucleotides are TGTGCCAGCAGTTTATCCTTTAGGAGGGGTGGGCAGCCCCAGCATTTT.